This T cell receptor beta chain was profiled in a study of blood T cell repertoires in COVID-19. Study-wide context: Acute and convalescent COVID-19 samples came from the United States, Italy and Spain.

The participants were between roughly 18 and 100 years old and came from roughly 25 US areas. Recovered status applied to Cohort 3 donors who had two consecutive negative PCRs. It also applied to those with clearance or with symptom resolution. Method: immunoSEQ multiplex PCR; TCRdb's copy keeps in-frame clones and lacks some. The table has 430,000 or so clones, approximately 90% seen once; the top ten hold 1.5% to 2%. V lost 0 bases, J lost 4 bases, and 9 bases lay in between. The CDR3 spans 13 residues. CDR1 is GTSNPN and CDR2 is SVGIG in the germline V gene (reference sequence). The sample taken for sequencing was PBMCs or T cells enriched from blood (not recorded which). The TCR sequence derives from a woman aged 40 to 50 who had recovered from COVID-19. J is TRBJ1-1 and V is TRBV30; D not resolved. CDR3 amino acids: CAWSVSGGTEAFF. As DNA, the CDR3 is TGTGCCTGGAGTGTATCCGGAGGCACTGAAGCTTTCTTT.